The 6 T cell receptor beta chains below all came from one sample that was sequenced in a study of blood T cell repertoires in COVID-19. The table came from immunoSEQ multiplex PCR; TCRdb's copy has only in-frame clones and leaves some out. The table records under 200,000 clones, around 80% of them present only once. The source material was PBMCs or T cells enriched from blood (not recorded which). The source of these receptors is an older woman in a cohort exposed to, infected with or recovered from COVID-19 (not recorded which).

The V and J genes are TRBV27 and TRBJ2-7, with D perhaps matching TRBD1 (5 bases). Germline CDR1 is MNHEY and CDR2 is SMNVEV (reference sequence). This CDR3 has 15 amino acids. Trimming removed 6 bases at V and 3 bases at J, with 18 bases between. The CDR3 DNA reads TGTGCCAGCAGATCCAGAAGCGACAGTTTCTACGAGCAGTACTTC. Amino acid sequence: CASRSRSDSFYEQYF.

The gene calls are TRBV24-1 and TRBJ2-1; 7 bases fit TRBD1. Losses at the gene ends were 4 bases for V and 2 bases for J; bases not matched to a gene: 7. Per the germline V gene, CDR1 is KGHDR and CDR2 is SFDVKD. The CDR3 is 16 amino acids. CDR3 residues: CATSDPGQSAYNEQFF. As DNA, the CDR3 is TGTGCCACCAGTGACCCGGGACAGTCAGCCTACAATGAGCAGTTCTTC.

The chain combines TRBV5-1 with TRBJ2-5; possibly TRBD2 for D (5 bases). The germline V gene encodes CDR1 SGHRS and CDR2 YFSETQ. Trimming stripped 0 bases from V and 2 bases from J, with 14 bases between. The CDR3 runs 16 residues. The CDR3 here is CASSLAGETPQETQYF. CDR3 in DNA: TGCGCCAGCAGCTTGGCCGGGGAGACCCCTCAAGAGACCCAGTACTTC.

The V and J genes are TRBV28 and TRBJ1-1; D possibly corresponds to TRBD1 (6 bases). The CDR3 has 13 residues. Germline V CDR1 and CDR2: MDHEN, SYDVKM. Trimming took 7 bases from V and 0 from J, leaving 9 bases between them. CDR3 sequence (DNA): TGTGCCAGCAACAGGGCGATGAACACTGAAGCTTTCTTT. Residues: CASNRAMNTEAFF.

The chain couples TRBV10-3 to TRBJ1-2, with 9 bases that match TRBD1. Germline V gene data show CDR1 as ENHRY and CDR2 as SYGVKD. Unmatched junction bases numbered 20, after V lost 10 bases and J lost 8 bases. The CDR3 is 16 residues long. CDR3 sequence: CATQDTRTGVDSGYTF. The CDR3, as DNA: TGTGCCACCCAGGACACCCGGACAGGGGTTGACTCGGGCTACACCTTC.

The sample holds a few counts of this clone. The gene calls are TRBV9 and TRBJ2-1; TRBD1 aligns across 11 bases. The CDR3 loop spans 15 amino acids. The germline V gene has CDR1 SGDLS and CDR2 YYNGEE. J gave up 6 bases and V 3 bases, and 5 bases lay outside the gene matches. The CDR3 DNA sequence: TGTGCCAGCAGCGCCCTGGACAGGGGGCGCAATGAGCAGTTCTTC. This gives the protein CASSALDRGRNEQFF.